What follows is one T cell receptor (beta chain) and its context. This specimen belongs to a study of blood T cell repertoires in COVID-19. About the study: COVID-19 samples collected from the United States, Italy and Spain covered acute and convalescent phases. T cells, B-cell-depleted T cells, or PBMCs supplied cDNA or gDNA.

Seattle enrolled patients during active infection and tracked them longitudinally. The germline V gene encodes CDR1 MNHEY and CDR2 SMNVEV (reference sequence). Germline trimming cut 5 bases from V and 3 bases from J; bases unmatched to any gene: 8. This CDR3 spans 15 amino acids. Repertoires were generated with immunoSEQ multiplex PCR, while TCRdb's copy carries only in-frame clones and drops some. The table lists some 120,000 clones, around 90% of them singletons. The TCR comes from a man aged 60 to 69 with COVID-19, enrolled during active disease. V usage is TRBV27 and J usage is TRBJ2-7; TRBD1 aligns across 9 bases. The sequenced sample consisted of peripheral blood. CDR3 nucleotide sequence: TGTGCCAGCAGTATTGGGACAGGGCCCTTCTACGAGCAGTACTTC. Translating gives CASSIGTGPFYEQYF.